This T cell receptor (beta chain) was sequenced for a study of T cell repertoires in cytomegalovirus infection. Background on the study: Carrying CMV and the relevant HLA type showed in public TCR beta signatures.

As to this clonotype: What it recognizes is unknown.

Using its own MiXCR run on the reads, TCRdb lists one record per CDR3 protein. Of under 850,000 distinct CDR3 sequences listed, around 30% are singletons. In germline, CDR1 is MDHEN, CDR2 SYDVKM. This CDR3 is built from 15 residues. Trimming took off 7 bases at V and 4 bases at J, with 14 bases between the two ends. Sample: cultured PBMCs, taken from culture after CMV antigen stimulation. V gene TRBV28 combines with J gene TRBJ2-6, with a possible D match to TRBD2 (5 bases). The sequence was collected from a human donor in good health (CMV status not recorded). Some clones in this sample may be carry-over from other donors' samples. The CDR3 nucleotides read TGTGCCAGCACCCACGGAGGACCCGGGGCCAACGTCCTGACTTTC. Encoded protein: CASTHGGPGANVLTF.